This TCR beta chain was sequenced during a study of graft-versus-host responses after intestinal transplantation. Concerning this clone: The antigen remains unidentified.

Repertoires were generated with immunoSEQ multiplex PCR, while TCRdb's copy carries only in-frame clones and drops some. The sample records 85,000 to 95,000 clones, 93% being singletons. V trimming: 3 bases; J trimming: 13 bases; junction bases outside the gene matches: 6. The CDR3 contains 12 residues. CDR1 and CDR2 (germline): LNHDA, SQIVND (reference sequence). The chain uses TRBV19 and TRBJ1-1, with 9 positions matching TRBD1. This receptor was identified in a human donor who received an intestinal transplant. This sample comprised unstimulated CD8+ T cells sorted from spleen or lymph node cells, obtained before intestinal transplant. The CDR3 DNA follows: TGTGCCAGTAGTATTGGTGGGACAGGGCTTTTCTTT. This encodes CASSIGGTGLFF.